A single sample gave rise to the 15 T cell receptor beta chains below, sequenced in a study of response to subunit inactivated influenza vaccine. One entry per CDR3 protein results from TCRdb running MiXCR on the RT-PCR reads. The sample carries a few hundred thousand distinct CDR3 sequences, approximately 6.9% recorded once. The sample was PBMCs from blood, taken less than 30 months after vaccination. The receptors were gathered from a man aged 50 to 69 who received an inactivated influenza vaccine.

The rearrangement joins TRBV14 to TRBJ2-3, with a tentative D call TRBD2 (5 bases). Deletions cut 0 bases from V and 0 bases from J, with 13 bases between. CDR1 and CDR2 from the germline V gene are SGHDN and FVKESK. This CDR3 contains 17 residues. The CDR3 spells CASSQDLGRTSTDTQYF. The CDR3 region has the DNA TGTGCCAGCAGCCAAGATTTGGGCAGGACTAGCACAGATACGCAGTATTTT.

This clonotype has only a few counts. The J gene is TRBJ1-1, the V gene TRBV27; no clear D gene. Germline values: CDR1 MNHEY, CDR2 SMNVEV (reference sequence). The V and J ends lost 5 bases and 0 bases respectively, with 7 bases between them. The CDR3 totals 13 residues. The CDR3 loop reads CASSPGMNTEAFF. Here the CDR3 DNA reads TGTGCCAGCAGTCCAGGAATGAACACTGAAGCTTTCTTT.

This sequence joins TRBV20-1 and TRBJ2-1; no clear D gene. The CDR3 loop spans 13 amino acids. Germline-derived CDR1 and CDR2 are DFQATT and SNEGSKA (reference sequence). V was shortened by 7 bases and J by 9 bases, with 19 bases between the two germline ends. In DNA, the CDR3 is TGCAGTGTTTATGAGGTCTCCAAAGGTGAGCAGTTCTTC. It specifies CSVYEVSKGEQFF.

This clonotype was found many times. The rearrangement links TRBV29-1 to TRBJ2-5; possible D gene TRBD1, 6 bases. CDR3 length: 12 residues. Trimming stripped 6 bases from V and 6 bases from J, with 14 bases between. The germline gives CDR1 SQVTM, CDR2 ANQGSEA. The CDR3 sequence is CSVRGSRKTQYF. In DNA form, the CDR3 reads TGCAGCGTAAGGGGGTCGCGGAAGACCCAGTACTTC.

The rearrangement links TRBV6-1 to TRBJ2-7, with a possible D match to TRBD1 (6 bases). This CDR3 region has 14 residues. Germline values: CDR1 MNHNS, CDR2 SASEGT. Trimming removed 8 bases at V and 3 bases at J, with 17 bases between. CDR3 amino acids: CASWNRGHNYEQYF. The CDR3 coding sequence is TGTGCCAGCTGGAATCGGGGACACAACTACGAGCAGTACTTC.

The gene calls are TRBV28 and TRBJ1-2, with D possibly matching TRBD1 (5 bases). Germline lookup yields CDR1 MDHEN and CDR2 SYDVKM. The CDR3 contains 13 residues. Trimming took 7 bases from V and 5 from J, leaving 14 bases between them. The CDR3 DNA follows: TGTGCCAGCACTACTCGGGGCCCATATGGCTACACCTTC. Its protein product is CASTTRGPYGYTF.

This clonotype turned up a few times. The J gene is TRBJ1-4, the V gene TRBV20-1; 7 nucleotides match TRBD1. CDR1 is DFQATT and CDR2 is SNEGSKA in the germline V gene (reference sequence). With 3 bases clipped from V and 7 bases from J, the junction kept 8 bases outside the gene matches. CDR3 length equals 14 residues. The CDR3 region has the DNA TGCAGTGCTAGCCTGCAGGGGGAACTTGAAAAACTGTTTTTT. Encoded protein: CSASLQGELEKLFF.

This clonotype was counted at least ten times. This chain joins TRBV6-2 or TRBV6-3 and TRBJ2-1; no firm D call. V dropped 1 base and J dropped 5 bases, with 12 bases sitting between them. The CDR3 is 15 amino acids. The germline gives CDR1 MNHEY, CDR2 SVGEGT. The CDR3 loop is CASSYYKAGNNEQFF. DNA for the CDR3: TGTGCCAGCAGTTACTATAAGGCTGGGAACAATGAGCAGTTCTTC.

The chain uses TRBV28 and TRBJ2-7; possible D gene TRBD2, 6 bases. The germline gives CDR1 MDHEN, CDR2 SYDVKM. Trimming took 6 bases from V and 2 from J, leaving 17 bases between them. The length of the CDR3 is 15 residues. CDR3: CASSPWGGVTYEQYF. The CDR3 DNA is TGTGCCAGCAGCCCCTGGGGCGGGGTAACCTACGAGCAGTACTTC.

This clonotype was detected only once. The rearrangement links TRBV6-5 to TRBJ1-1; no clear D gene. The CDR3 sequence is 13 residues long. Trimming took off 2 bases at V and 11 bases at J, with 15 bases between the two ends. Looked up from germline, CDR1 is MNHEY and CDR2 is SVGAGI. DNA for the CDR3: TGTGCCAGCAGTTACACTAGGAATAGGATTGCTTTCTTT. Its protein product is CASSYTRNRIAFF.

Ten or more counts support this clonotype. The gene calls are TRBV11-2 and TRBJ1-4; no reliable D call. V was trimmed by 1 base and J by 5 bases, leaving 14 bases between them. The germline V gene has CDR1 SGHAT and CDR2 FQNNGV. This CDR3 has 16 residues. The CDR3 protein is CASSLGSRIDNEKLFF. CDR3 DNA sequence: TGTGCCAGCAGCTTAGGGTCCCGAATAGACAATGAAAAACTGTTTTTT.

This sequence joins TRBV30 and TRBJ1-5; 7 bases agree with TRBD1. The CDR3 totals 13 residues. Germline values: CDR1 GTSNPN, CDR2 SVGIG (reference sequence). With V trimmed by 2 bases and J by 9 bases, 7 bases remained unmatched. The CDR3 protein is CAWSIQGYRPQHF. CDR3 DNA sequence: TGTGCCTGGAGTATACAGGGGTATCGGCCCCAGCATTTT.

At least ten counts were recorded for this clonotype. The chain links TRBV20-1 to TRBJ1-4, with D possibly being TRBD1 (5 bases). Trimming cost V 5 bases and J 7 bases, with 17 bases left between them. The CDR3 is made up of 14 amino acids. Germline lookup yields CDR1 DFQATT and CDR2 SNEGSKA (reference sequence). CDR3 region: CSAPRRDRTEKLFF. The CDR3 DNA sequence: TGCAGTGCTCCCCGGCGGGACCGGACTGAAAAACTGTTTTTT.

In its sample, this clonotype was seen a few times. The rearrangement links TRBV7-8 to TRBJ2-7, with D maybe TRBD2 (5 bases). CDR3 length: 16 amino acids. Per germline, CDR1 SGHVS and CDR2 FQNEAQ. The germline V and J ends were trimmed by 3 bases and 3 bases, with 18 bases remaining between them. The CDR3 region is CASSLADLAPFYEQYF. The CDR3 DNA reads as TGTGCCAGCAGCTTGGCGGACTTAGCCCCCTTCTACGAGCAGTACTTC.

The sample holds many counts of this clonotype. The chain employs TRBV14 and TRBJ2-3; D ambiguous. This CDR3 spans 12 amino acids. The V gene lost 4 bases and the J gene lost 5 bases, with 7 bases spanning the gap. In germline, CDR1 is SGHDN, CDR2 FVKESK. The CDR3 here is CASSPFEDTQYF. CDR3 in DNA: TGTGCCAGCAGCCCCTTCGAAGATACGCAGTATTTT.